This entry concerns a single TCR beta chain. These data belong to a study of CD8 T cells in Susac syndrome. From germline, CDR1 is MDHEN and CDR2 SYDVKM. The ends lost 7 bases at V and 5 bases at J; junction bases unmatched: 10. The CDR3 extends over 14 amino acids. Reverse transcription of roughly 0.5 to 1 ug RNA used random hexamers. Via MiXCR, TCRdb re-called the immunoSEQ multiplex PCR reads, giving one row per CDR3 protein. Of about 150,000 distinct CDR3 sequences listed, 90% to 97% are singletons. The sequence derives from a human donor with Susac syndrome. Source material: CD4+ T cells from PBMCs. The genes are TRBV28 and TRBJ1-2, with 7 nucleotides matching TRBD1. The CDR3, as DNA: TGTGCCAGCAATACGGGACAGCTAAGTTATGGCTACACCTTC. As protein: CASNTGQLSYGYTF.